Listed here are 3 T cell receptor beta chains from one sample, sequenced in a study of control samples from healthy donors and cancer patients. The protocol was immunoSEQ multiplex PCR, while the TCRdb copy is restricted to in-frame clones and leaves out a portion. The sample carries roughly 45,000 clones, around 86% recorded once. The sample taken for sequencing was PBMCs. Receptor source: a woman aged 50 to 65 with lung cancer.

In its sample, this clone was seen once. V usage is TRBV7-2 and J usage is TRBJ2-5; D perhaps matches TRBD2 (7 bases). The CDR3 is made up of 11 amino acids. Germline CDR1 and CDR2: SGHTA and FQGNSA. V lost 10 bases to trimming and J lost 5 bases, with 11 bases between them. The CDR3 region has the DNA TGTGCCACCGGGGGGCGGGAGACCCAGTACTTC. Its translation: CATGGRETQYF.

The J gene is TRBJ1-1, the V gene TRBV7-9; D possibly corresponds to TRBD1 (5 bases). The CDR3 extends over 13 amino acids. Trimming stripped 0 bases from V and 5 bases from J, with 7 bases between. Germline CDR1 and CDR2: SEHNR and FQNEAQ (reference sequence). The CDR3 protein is CASSLASGTEAFF. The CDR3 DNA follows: TGTGCCAGCAGCTTAGCTTCAGGGACTGAAGCTTTCTTT.

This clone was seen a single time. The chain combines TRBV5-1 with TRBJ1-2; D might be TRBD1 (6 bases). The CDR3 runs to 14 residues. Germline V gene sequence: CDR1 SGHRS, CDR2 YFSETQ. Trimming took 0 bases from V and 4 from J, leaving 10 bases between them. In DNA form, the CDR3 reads TGCGCCAGCAGCTTGGAGGACAGCTTCTATGGCTACACCTTC. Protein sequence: CASSLEDSFYGYTF.